The 20 T cell receptor beta chains presented below share a single source sample, sequenced in a study of blood T cell repertoires in COVID-19. Profiling relied on immunoSEQ multiplex PCR, and the TCRdb table lists in-frame clones only, not all of them. The data hold 200,000 to 250,000 clones, with approximately 90% observed a single time. The sequenced sample consisted of peripheral blood. These TCRs come from a man between 60 and 70 years old with COVID-19, enrolled during active disease.

The V call is TRBV28, the J call TRBJ1-2; a weak D match, TRBD1 (6 bases). V gave up 6 bases and J gave up 0 bases, with 20 bases separating them. Germline assignment: CDR1 MDHEN and CDR2 SYDVKM. The length of the CDR3 is 17 residues. The CDR3 is CASSLQGFPRANYGYTF. The DNA of the CDR3 is TGTGCCAGCAGCCTACAGGGTTTCCCGAGAGCTAACTATGGCTACACCTTC.

The rearrangement uses TRBV9 and TRBJ1-6; the match to TRBD1 covers 8 bases. Germline V gives CDR1 SGDLS, CDR2 YYNGEE. This CDR3 region has 13 residues. With 4 bases clipped from V and 13 bases from J, the junction kept 7 bases outside the gene matches. The CDR3 reads CASSQGAGEPLHF. DNA of the CDR3: TGTGCCAGCAGCCAGGGGGCGGGCGAGCCCCTCCACTTT.

The V gene is TRBV19, the J gene TRBJ1-1, with unresolved D. CDR3 length: 13 residues. V was shortened by 9 bases and J by 1 base, with 12 bases between the two germline ends. Germline values: CDR1 LNHDA, CDR2 SQIVND (reference sequence). For the CDR3, the DNA is TGTGCCAGCGCCTTGGAGGGGAACACTGAAGCTTTCTTT. As protein: CASALEGNTEAFF.

This sequence joins TRBV27 and TRBJ2-7, with 9 bases identical to TRBD1. The V and J ends lost 5 bases and 3 bases, in that order; junction bases with no gene match: 11. Germline V gene data show CDR1 as MNHEY and CDR2 as SMNVEV (reference sequence). The CDR3 extends over 16 amino acids. In DNA form, the CDR3 reads TGTGCCAGCAGTGCCCCGGGACAGGGACGCCTCTACGAGCAGTACTTC. Translating gives CASSAPGQGRLYEQYF.

In its sample, this clone was seen once. The J gene is TRBJ1-5, the V gene TRBV27, with D uncertain. Trimming took 6 bases from V and 0 from J, leaving 6 bases between them. This CDR3 comprises 13 residues. The germline V gene has CDR1 MNHEY and CDR2 SMNVEV (reference sequence). CDR3: CASSSYSNQPQHF. CDR3 bases: TGTGCCAGCAGCTCGTATAGCAATCAGCCCCAGCATTTT.

This chain joins TRBV15 and TRBJ2-7; 10 bases agree with TRBD2. J was trimmed by 3 bases and V by 5 bases; bases with no gene match: 19. CDR1 and CDR2 from the germline V gene are LNHNV and YYDKDF (reference sequence). The CDR3 totals 19 residues. CDR3 sequence reads: CATSRWGVAGGRSNYEQYF. The CDR3 coding sequence is TGTGCCACCAGCCGATGGGGGGTAGCGGGAGGCCGATCAAACTACGAGCAGTACTTC.

This clone was found a few times. The chain recombines TRBV19 with TRBJ1-1, with TRBD1 as a possible D gene (5 bases). CDR3 length equals 15 residues. CDR1 LNHDA and CDR2 SQIVND come from the germline V gene (reference sequence). V was pared by 3 bases and J by 2 bases, with 13 bases between. The CDR3 is CASSISVGENTEAFF. In DNA form, the CDR3 reads TGTGCCAGTAGTATCTCAGTAGGGGAAAACACTGAAGCTTTCTTT. Using reference TRBV19 and TRBJ1-1 for the parts outside the CDR3, the full variable domain is DGGITQSPKYLFRKEGQNVTLSCEQNLNHDAMYWYRQDPGQGLRLIYYSQIVNDFQKGDIAEGYSVSREKKESFPLTVTSAQKNPTAFYLCASSISVGENTEAFFGQGTRLTVV.

This clone is a singleton in its sample. This rearrangement joins TRBV7-6 to TRBJ2-3, with 13 nucleotides matching TRBD2. This CDR3 comprises 15 residues. Trimming removed 8 bases from V and 6 bases from J; junction bases left unmatched: 8. Germline V gene sequence: CDR1 SGHVS, CDR2 FNYEAQ. In DNA form, the CDR3 reads TGTGCCAGCCGCCGGACTAGCGGGGGTGGGGATACGCAGTATTTT. It encodes CASRRTSGGGDTQYF. The whole variable domain, filled in from reference TRBV7-6 and TRBJ2-3, reads GAGVSQSPRYKVTKRGQDVALRCDPISGHVSLYWYRQALGQGPEFLTYFNYEAQQDKSGLPNDRFSAERPEGSISTLTIQRTEQRDSAMYRCASRRTSGGGDTQYFGPGTRLTVL.

CDR3 in DNA: TGTGCCAGCAGCGTAGCCCCAGCCGGCAGGTTCGGCGCCACAGATACGCAGTATTTT. Translated, it gives CASSVAPAGRFGATDTQYF. The rearrangement joins TRBV9 to TRBJ2-3; D not certain. The CDR3 sequence is 19 residues long. V was clipped by 0 bases and J by 2 bases, with 22 bases between them. CDR1 is SGDLS and CDR2 is YYNGEE in the germline V gene. Together with reference TRBV9 and TRBJ2-3, the CDR3 gives the full variable domain: DSGVTQTPKHLITATGQRVTLRCSPRSGDLSVYWYQQSLDQGLQFLIQYYNGEERAKGNILERFSAQQFPDLHSELNLSSLELGDSALYFCASSVAPAGRFGATDTQYFGPGTRLTVL.

The chain recombines TRBV7-9 with TRBJ1-5, with D possibly matching TRBD1 (6 bases). V gave up 7 bases and J gave up 4 bases, with 11 bases separating them. The CDR3 is 13 amino acids. Germline-derived CDR1 and CDR2 are SEHNR and FQNEAQ (reference sequence). For the CDR3, the DNA is TGTGCCAGCACCTCTCAGGGGAATCAGCCCCAGCATTTT. Protein: CASTSQGNQPQHF.

The chain links TRBV6-6 to TRBJ1-1, with TRBD1 identical over 7 bases. The CDR3 is 15 amino acids. With V trimmed by 5 bases and J by 5 bases, 11 bases remained unmatched. Germline V gene sequence: CDR1 MNHNY, CDR2 SVGAGI (reference sequence). In nucleotides, the CDR3 is TGTGCCAGCAGTCCACGACAGGGTGAGGAGACTGAAGCTTTCTTT. As protein: CASSPRQGEETEAFF.

CDR3 in amino acids: CASSSSRTYEQYF. CDR3 bases: TGTGCCAGCAGTTCCTCTAGAACCTACGAGCAGTACTTC. V is TRBV27 and J is TRBJ2-7; no clear D. V lost 4 bases and J lost 2, with 9 bases in between. CDR1 MNHEY and CDR2 SMNVEV come from the germline V gene (reference sequence). The CDR3 has 13 residues.

This clone occurred once. The chain joins TRBV18 to TRBJ1-2; TRBD1 might be the D (6 bases). Deletions cut 3 bases from V and 2 bases from J, with 13 bases between. This CDR3 is built from 15 residues. Germline CDR1 reads KGHSH; CDR2 reads LQKENI. The CDR3 spells CASSPPTGLNYGYTF. DNA for the CDR3: TGTGCCAGCTCACCTCCGACAGGTTTGAACTATGGCTACACCTTC.

The V and J genes are TRBV28 and TRBJ2-7, with D maybe TRBD1 (5 bases). V was shortened by 3 bases and J by 2 bases, with 11 bases between the two germline ends. The germline gives CDR1 MDHEN, CDR2 SYDVKM. The CDR3 covers 14 residues. CDR3 in DNA: TGTGCCAGCAGTTTGGTAGGGGCAACCTACGAGCAGTACTTC. Translating it yields CASSLVGATYEQYF.

This chain links TRBV7-3 with TRBJ1-1; TRBD1 aligns across 7 bases. Germline V gene sequence: CDR1 SGHTA, CDR2 FQGTGA. With V trimmed by 4 bases and J by 0 bases, 5 bases remained unmatched. The CDR3 runs to 15 residues. Here the CDR3 DNA reads TGTGCCAGCAGCTCTCCGGGACAGCTGAACACTGAAGCTTTCTTT. Translating it yields CASSSPGQLNTEAFF. Combining the CDR3 with reference TRBV7-3 and TRBJ1-1 gives the whole variable domain GAGVSQTPSNKVTEKGKYVELRCDPISGHTALYWYRQSLGQGPEFLIYFQGTGAADDSGLPNDRFFAVRPEGSVSTLKIQRTERGDSAVYLCASSSPGQLNTEAFFGQGTRLTVV.

In this sample, this clone turned up a few times. The V and J genes are TRBV3-1 (or the pseudogene TRBV3-2) and TRBJ2-7; D remains unclear. Trimming cost V 1 base and J 2 bases, with 6 bases left between them. Per the germline V gene, CDR1 is LGHDT and CDR2 is YNNKEL (reference sequence). The CDR3 runs to 13 residues. CDR3 region: CASSQGATYEQYF. The CDR3 DNA follows: TGTGCCAGCAGCCAAGGCGCAACCTACGAGCAGTACTTC.

The gene calls are TRBV3-1 (or the pseudogene TRBV3-2) and TRBJ2-7, with TRBD2 matching over 9 bases. The V and J ends lost 5 bases and 6 bases, in that order; junction bases with no gene match: 14. CDR3 length equals 16 residues. CDR1 LGHDT and CDR2 YNNKEL come from the germline V gene (reference sequence). CDR3: CASSKRGPGTSSEQYF. CDR3 nucleotide sequence: TGTGCCAGCAGCAAAAGGGGGCCCGGGACTAGCAGCGAGCAGTACTTC.

This rearrangement joins TRBV28 to TRBJ1-6; D not resolved. Trimming pared 2 bases from V and 6 bases from J, leaving 8 bases between. The germline V gene encodes CDR1 MDHEN and CDR2 SYDVKM. The CDR3 totals 14 residues. The CDR3 sequence is CASSLETGNSPLHF. CDR3 nucleotide sequence: TGTGCCAGCAGTTTAGAGACGGGTAATTCACCCCTCCACTTT.

V and J are TRBV5-1 and TRBJ2-7; TRBD2 is a possible D gene (5 bases). The CDR3 is 12 residues long. V was pared by 0 bases and J by 6 bases, with 7 bases between. Germline V gene data show CDR1 as SGHRS and CDR2 as YFSETQ. The CDR3 reads CASSLEEGEQYF. In DNA, the CDR3 is TGCGCCAGCAGCTTGGAAGAGGGCGAGCAGTACTTC. The full variable domain, in which reference TRBV5-1 and TRBJ2-7 provide the parts outside the CDR3, is KAGVTQTPRYLIKTRGQQVTLSCSPISGHRSVSWYQQTPGQGLQFLFEYFSETQRNKGNFPGRFSGRQFSNSRSEMNVSTLELGDSALYLCASSLEEGEQYFGPGTRLTVT.

This clone was found once. The chain joins TRBV3-1 (or the pseudogene TRBV3-2) to TRBJ1-1, with 10 bases identical to TRBD1. Germline trimming cut 4 bases from V and 6 bases from J; bases unmatched to any gene: 2. The CDR3 sequence is 13 residues long. Germline-derived CDR1 and CDR2 are LGHDT and YNNKEL (reference sequence). This chain's CDR3 is CASSLGTGAEAFF. The CDR3 coding sequence is TGTGCCAGCAGCCTAGGGACAGGGGCTGAAGCTTTCTTT.